This T cell receptor beta chain was sequenced in a study of blood T cells in healthy people across ages. V shed 2 bases, J shed 2 bases, and the junction held 7 bases outside the gene matches. The CDR3 covers 17 residues. Germline CDR1 and CDR2: LGHDT and YNNKEL (reference sequence). Through a sample-barcoded 5' primer and a J-beta primer mix, a second PCR was run for roughly 7 to 11 cycles. Each TCR beta cDNA got a 12-nucleotide random molecular identifier. TCRdb recomputed calls from the 5' RACE reads with MiXCR, one row per CDR3 protein. The sample lists about 640,000 distinct CDR3 sequences; about 54% were seen once.

The V and J genes are TRBV3-1 and TRBJ2-5; 11 bases are shared with TRBD2. The sequenced sample consisted of blood. The clonotype originates from a man aged 55 to 70 in good health. CDR3 nucleotides: TGTGCCAGCAGCCAAACCCCCAGACTAGCGGGACAAGAGACCCAGTACTTC. As protein: CASSQTPRLAGQETQYF.